The sequence of this TCR beta chain was determined in a study of siplizumab effects on memory and regulatory T cells. Germline assignment: CDR1 SGHRS and CDR2 YFSETQ. V was clipped by 0 bases and J by 3 bases; unmatched bases: 5. The CDR3 covers 16 residues. Assay: immunoSEQ multiplex PCR; the TCRdb copy retains only in-frame clones and omits some. The sample shows about 120,000 clones, 90% to 95% of them seen only once. Sequences were obtained from non-Treg CD4+ T cells sorted from blood. The genes are TRBV5-1 and TRBJ1-5; TRBD1 matches at 8 bases. The receptor's source is a human donor in good health. CDR3 sequence reads: CASSLGQGLPNQPQHF. CDR3 DNA sequence: TGCGCCAGCAGCTTGGGACAGGGGCTTCCCAATCAGCCCCAGCATTTT.